This TCR beta chain derives from a study of blood T cell repertoires in COVID-19 (TCRdb year 2020). Regarding the study in general: Samples covering the acute and convalescent phases of COVID-19 were provided by collaborators in the United States, Italy and Spain. The material from the prospective study consisted of cDNA or gDNA derived from T cells, B-cell-depleted T cells, or PBMCs. Deeply sampled blood TCRbeta repertoires from subjects exposed to, actively infected with, or recovered from COVID-19 were included in the dataset. A freely available public database, intended as a resource for researchers studying the immune response to SARS-CoV-2, is where the repertoires were released. The samples were drawn from the first 160 participants of the ongoing ImmuneRACE study and from roughly 1,300 subjects provided by 6 global collaborators. A de-identified subject ID, COVID-19 status, age in years and sex were almost always included in the sample metadata. Where HLA class I and class II types were available, the types were taken from metadata supplied by the sample provider, not from assay-based typing.

Collaborating institutions collected whole blood in K2EDTA tubes following their own protocols. Collaborator samples were shipped for TCRbeta analysis as frozen whole blood, isolated PBMCs, or DNA extracted from either sample type. TCRbeta CDR3 regions were amplified from genomic DNA by means of the immunoSEQ Assay, a bias-controlled multiplex PCR. In the original analysis: Nucleated cell counts per sample were estimated from amplification of reference gene primers within the assay. To quantify the absolute abundance of each unique TCRbeta CDR3 rearrangement, sequence reads were collapsed and filtered. Productive Simpson clonality was computed per sample as the square root of Simpson's diversity index over productive rearrangements. Not all clones reach the TCRdb copy of this immuneACCESS table, which keeps in-frame sequences only. Checked studies attribute under half of the gap to unresolved V genes and leave the rest unexplained. V and J calls plus clone size are reproduced from that table; the DNA served to infer D and trimming. The sample table records hundreds of thousands of clones; 88% of these occur just once. The ten largest clonotypes hold 3.5% to 4% of the sample.

Notes on this clone: Its antigen is still unknown. No clone much larger than this one lies a single base away; base qualities are absent.

Findings and caveats that apply to the study as a whole: The amount of clinical and demographic metadata varied by source and participant and was provided uncurated.

CDR1 and CDR2, looked up from the germline V gene, are MNHNS and SASEGT. From the cysteine up to the phenylalanine, the CDR3 has a length of 12 residues. Of the read, only the CDR3 DNA is kept; its 36 bases are in frame from base 1. A distance of 3 bases separates the germline ends of V and J, which lose 0 bases and 6 bases respectively. Sequencing used peripheral blood. The source is a woman between 45 and 65 years old with active or convalescent COVID-19. The chain uses TRBV6-1 and TRBJ2-1; no D gene is confidently identified. The DNA is as follows: TGTGCCAGCAGTGAAGCTAGCAATGAGCAGTTCTTC. This encodes CASSEASNEQFF.